The following is a T cell receptor (beta chain) sequence with its context. PCR was performed using 60 Vbeta and 13 Jbeta primers. Original analysis: Among the unique TCR beta chains that a later analysis counted, about 79 million in all, approximately 12 million were shared. Profiled with immunoSEQ multiplex PCR; TCRdb holds only in-frame clones, not every one. V and J calls and clone size are those listed in that table; D and trimming were worked out from the DNA. The table includes around 160,000 clones, roughly 88% detected once. These data originate in a study of cytomegalovirus exposure and HLA in healthy donors. There are 13 residues in the CDR3. Germline values: CDR1 MNHEY, CDR2 SMNVEV (reference sequence). With V trimmed by 2 bases and J by 8 bases, 5 bases remained unmatched.

The sequenced material came from PBMCs. The receptor was derived from a woman in her late teens or twenties in good health and CMV-seronegative. The chain couples TRBV27 to TRBJ1-1; 7 bases line up with TRBD1. In DNA, the CDR3 is TGTGCCAGCAGTTTACTTCCCAGGGGGGAAGCTTTCTTT. It specifies CASSLLPRGEAFF.